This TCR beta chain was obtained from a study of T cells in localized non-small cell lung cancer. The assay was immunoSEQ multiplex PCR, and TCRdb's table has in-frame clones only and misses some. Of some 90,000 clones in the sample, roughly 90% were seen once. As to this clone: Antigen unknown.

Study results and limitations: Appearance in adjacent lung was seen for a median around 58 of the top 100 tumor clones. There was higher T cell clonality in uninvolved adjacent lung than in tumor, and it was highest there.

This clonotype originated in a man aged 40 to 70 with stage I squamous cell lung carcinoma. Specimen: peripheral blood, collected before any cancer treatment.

Written as DNA, the CDR3 is TGTGCCAGCAGTCGACTCCAGGGTGGAGATCAGCCCCAGCATTTT. Residues: CASSRLQGGDQPQHF. The chain joins TRBV6-1 to TRBJ1-5, with D possibly TRBD1 on 5 matching bases. The CDR3 length is 15 residues. Between the trimmed V and J ends, which lost 5 bases and 5 bases, there was a span of 16 bases. Germline V CDR1 and CDR2: MNHNS, SASEGT.